These 21 T cell receptor beta chains were sequenced from one sample in a study of cytomegalovirus exposure and HLA in healthy donors. Assay: immunoSEQ multiplex PCR; the TCRdb copy retains only in-frame clones and omits some. In the table there are fewer than 75,000 clones, approximately 95% of which are singletons. Sequences were obtained from PBMCs. The source is a man between 18 and 35 years old in good health and CMV-seronegative.

The chain combines TRBV30 with TRBJ1-2; perhaps TRBD1 as D (6 bases). Trimming stripped 2 bases from V and 3 bases from J, with 16 bases between. CDR3 length: 15 residues. The germline V gene encodes CDR1 GTSNPN and CDR2 SVGIG (reference sequence). CDR3 protein: CAWSPTGQRYYGYTF. The CDR3 DNA reads as TGTGCCTGGAGTCCGACCGGACAGCGGTACTATGGCTACACCTTC.

The V gene is TRBV5-4, the J gene TRBJ2-3; 8 bases match TRBD2. Germline loops: CDR1 SGHNT, CDR2 YYREEE (reference sequence). Losses at the gene ends were 3 bases for V and 3 bases for J; bases not matched to a gene: 6. CDR3 length equals 15 residues. The CDR3 DNA reads TGTGCCAGCAGCTCCGGGGGGGCAGGGACAGATACGCAGTATTTT. It translates to CASSSGGAGTDTQYF.

The V call is TRBV7-9, the J call TRBJ2-3; TRBD2 matches 7 bases. The CDR3 length is 15 residues. Germline V CDR1 and CDR2: SEHNR, FQNEAQ (reference sequence). V gave up 11 bases and J gave up 2 bases; unmatched junction bases: 13. This CDR3 is CAVQLRGDATDTQYF. The CDR3 DNA reads as TGTGCCGTCCAACTACGGGGGGACGCCACAGATACGCAGTATTTT.

The rearrangement links TRBV27 to TRBJ1-5; D is unclear. Germline values: CDR1 MNHEY, CDR2 SMNVEV (reference sequence). V lost 3 bases and J 1 base, leaving 4 bases between the germline ends. The CDR3 is 13 amino acids. The CDR3 spells CASSLGSNQPQHF. CDR3 nucleotide sequence: TGTGCCAGCAGTTTGGGCAGCAATCAGCCCCAGCATTTT.

The V gene is TRBV6-5, the J gene TRBJ2-7; D uncertain. The CDR3 is 13 residues long. Per germline, CDR1 MNHEY and CDR2 SVGAGI. Trimming cost V 6 bases and J 4 bases, with 13 bases left between them. As DNA, the CDR3 is TGTGCCAGCAGCCCTAGGAACAATTACGAGCAGTACTTC. It encodes CASSPRNNYEQYF.

Here the CDR3 DNA reads TGTGCCAGCAGCTTAGCGGCCGGGACAGTCTCCTACGAGCAGTACTTC. Protein: CASSLAAGTVSYEQYF. The V call is TRBV7-9, the J call TRBJ2-7; 7 positions match TRBD1. Germline CDR1 is SEHNR and CDR2 is FQNEAQ (reference sequence). This CDR3 contains 16 residues. Losses at the gene ends were 0 bases for V and 0 bases for J; bases not matched to a gene: 5.

The chain carries TRBV7-6 and TRBJ1-1; TRBD1 might be the D (6 bases). Trimming removed 7 bases at V and 6 bases at J, with 21 bases between. Looked up from germline, CDR1 is SGHVS and CDR2 is FNYEAQ. This CDR3 spans 15 amino acids. This CDR3 is CASTLVDSWSSEAFF. The CDR3 DNA reads TGTGCCAGCACCTTGGTGGACAGCTGGAGCTCTGAAGCTTTCTTT.

This chain joins TRBV19 and TRBJ1-3; TRBD1 matches at 7 bases. The germline V gene encodes CDR1 LNHDA and CDR2 SQIVND (reference sequence). Trimming took 4 bases from V and 0 from J; bases not matched to a gene: 9. CDR3 length: 17 amino acids. The CDR3 DNA sequence: TGTGCCAGTAGTACCGTGGGACAGTCTATCTCTGGAAACACCATATATTTT. Protein sequence: CASSTVGQSISGNTIYF. Using reference TRBV19 and TRBJ1-3 for the parts outside the CDR3, the full variable domain is DGGITQSPKYLFRKEGQNVTLSCEQNLNHDAMYWYRQDPGQGLRLIYYSQIVNDFQKGDIAEGYSVSREKKESFPLTVTSAQKNPTAFYLCASSTVGQSISGNTIYFGEGSWLTVV.

This clone has just one count. This sequence joins TRBV7-9 and TRBJ2-7; 9 nucleotides agree with TRBD1. CDR3 length: 16 residues. CDR1 and CDR2 (germline): SEHNR, FQNEAQ (reference sequence). Germline trimming cut 0 bases from V and 4 bases from J; bases unmatched to any gene: 7. CDR3 protein: CASSLAGSGTGYEQYF. The CDR3 DNA follows: TGTGCCAGCAGCTTAGCGGGCTCCGGGACAGGGTACGAGCAGTACTTC.

This rearrangement joins TRBV12-5 to TRBJ2-2; D remains unclear. The germline CDR1 and CDR2 sequences are LGHNT and FRNRAP. This CDR3 region has 14 residues. Trimming removed 1 base at V and 1 base at J, with 4 bases between. In DNA form, the CDR3 reads TGTGCTAGTGGTTTGGACAGGAACACCGGGGAGCTGTTTTTT. Translating gives CASGLDRNTGELFF.

The chain uses TRBV15 and TRBJ2-3, with D perhaps TRBD2 (5 bases). The V and J ends lost 0 bases and 1 base respectively, with 11 bases between them. The CDR3 spans 16 residues. The germline V gene has CDR1 LNHNV and CDR2 YYDKDF (reference sequence). For the CDR3, the DNA is TGTGCCACCAGCAGAGAACCTAGCATCGGCACAGATACGCAGTATTTT. It specifies CATSREPSIGTDTQYF.

The rearrangement uses TRBV27 and TRBJ2-7, with D possibly TRBD1 on 7 matching bases. Deletions cut 5 bases from V and 4 bases from J, with 12 bases between. Germline CDR1 reads MNHEY; CDR2 reads SMNVEV (reference sequence). The CDR3 totals 13 residues. The CDR3 nucleotides are TGTGCCAGCAGTCGGGGGACAGCATACGAGCAGTACTTC. This encodes CASSRGTAYEQYF.

The gene calls are TRBV7-2 and TRBJ1-2, with 7 bases aligning to TRBD1. V dropped 1 base and J dropped 7; count of bases not matched to a gene: 6. CDR3 length: 14 residues. Germline loops: CDR1 SGHTA, CDR2 FQGNSA. The CDR3 DNA reads as TGTGCCAGCAGCTTAGACCGGGACAGTCGTGGCTACACCTTC. This codes for CASSLDRDSRGYTF. Together with reference TRBV7-2 and TRBJ1-2, the CDR3 gives the full variable domain: GAGVSQSPSNKVTEKGKDVELRCDPISGHTALYWYRQSLGQGLEFLIYFQGNSAPDKSGLPSDRFSAERTGGSVSTLTIQRTQQEDSAVYLCASSLDRDSRGYTFGSGTRLTVV.

The chain is built from TRBV5-4 and TRBJ1-2; D call uncertain. This CDR3 contains 14 residues. V shed 4 bases and J shed 3 bases, with 13 bases lying between them. Germline V CDR1 and CDR2: SGHNT, YYREEE (reference sequence). Written as DNA, the CDR3 is TGTGCCAGCAGCCTCGGCGGATTCTACTATGGCTACACCTTC. Translation: CASSLGGFYYGYTF.

This sequence joins TRBV30 and TRBJ1-2, with D unresolved. Trimming cost V 5 bases and J 4 bases, with 11 bases left between them. CDR1 is GTSNPN, CDR2 SVGIG, per germline (reference sequence). This CDR3 spans 12 amino acids. The CDR3 DNA sequence: TGTGCCTGGGTCGGTCGTGGCTATGGCTACACCTTC. It encodes CAWVGRGYGYTF.

V usage is TRBV25-1 and J usage is TRBJ1-3, with 11 bases identical to TRBD1. V dropped 1 base and J dropped 8; count of bases not matched to a gene: 7. CDR3 size: 16 residues. Germline V gene sequence: CDR1 MGHDK, CDR2 SYGVNS. The CDR3 nucleotides are TGTGCCAGCAGTGAATCAATCGGGACAGGGGGATACACCATATATTTT. Protein sequence: CASSESIGTGGYTIYF.

V and J are TRBV28 and TRBJ1-1, with 10 bases aligning to TRBD1. The germline CDR1 and CDR2 sequences are MDHEN and SYDVKM. The CDR3 covers 17 residues. Trimming removed 6 bases from V and 3 bases from J; junction bases left unmatched: 13. The CDR3 loop reads CASRTGTGDASYTEAFF. CDR3 nucleotide sequence: TGTGCCAGCAGAACCGGGACAGGGGACGCCAGCTACACTGAAGCTTTCTTT.

The V call is TRBV5-6, the J call TRBJ2-7; TRBD1 agrees at 11 bases. The CDR3 totals 17 residues. V dropped 2 bases and J dropped 6; count of bases not matched to a gene: 13. Germline lookup yields CDR1 SGHDT and CDR2 YYEEEE. The DNA of the CDR3 is TGTGCCAGCAGCTTTTTTTTGGGGGGACAGGGGGATCGCGAGCAGTACTTC. Amino acid sequence: CASSFFLGGQGDREQYF.

This chain links TRBV5-6 with TRBJ2-3; a possible D gene is TRBD1 (6 bases). The CDR3 is made up of 12 amino acids. The V end lost 5 bases, the J end lost 2 bases, and 6 bases lay between the germline ends. Germline V lookup: CDR1 SGHDT, CDR2 YYEEEE. CDR3 in amino acids: CASRGATDTQYF. As DNA, the CDR3 is TGTGCCAGCAGGGGGGCCACAGATACGCAGTATTTT.

This chain uses TRBV27 with TRBJ1-2; possibly TRBD1 for D (6 bases). This CDR3 comprises 14 residues. Germline V gene data show CDR1 as MNHEY and CDR2 as SMNVEV (reference sequence). V shed 4 bases and J shed 7 bases, with 16 bases lying between them. The DNA for the CDR3 is TGTGCCAGCAGTTCCCCGATACAGGGTTTTGGCTACACCTTC. Protein: CASSSPIQGFGYTF.

This rearrangement joins TRBV6-1 to TRBJ1-5; possible D gene TRBD1, 5 bases. V was shortened by 3 bases and J by 5 bases, with 8 bases between the two germline ends. CDR1 and CDR2 (germline): MNHNS, SASEGT. The CDR3 is 13 amino acids. This CDR3 is CASSDPGYQPQHF. CDR3 in DNA: TGTGCCAGCAGTGACCCAGGGTATCAGCCCCAGCATTTT.